A single sample gave rise to the 5 T cell receptor beta chains below, sequenced in a study of CD8 T cells in ankylosing spondylitis. TCRdb fed the 5' RACE reads into MiXCR, producing one record per CDR3 protein. The data show about 42,000 distinct CDR3 sequences, about 2.5% seen once. The sample was blood, either unsorted or a sorted T cell fraction (not recorded which). These receptor sequences come from a male donor with ankylosing spondylitis or in good health (not recorded which).

This clonotype showed up many times. The J gene is TRBJ2-7, the V gene TRBV9, with D possibly called TRBD1 or TRBD2 (5 bases each). CDR3 length: 13 residues. Deletions cut 2 bases from V and 2 bases from J, with 8 bases between. Germline V gene lookup returns CDR1 SGDLS and CDR2 YYNGEE. CDR3 nucleotide sequence: TGTGCCAGCAGCGTCCGGGACCCCTACGAGCAGTACTTC. It is translated as CASSVRDPYEQYF. Based on the CDR3 plus reference TRBV9 and TRBJ2-7, the full variable domain is DSGVTQTPKHLITATGQRVTLRCSPRSGDLSVYWYQQSLDQGLQFLIQYYNGEERAKGNILERFSAQQFPDLHSELNLSSLELGDSALYFCASSVRDPYEQYFGPGTRLTVT.

This clonotype came up many times. V usage is TRBV9 and J usage is TRBJ2-3; 7 bases fit TRBD1. This CDR3 is 14 amino acids long. From germline, CDR1 is SGDLS and CDR2 YYNGEE. J was trimmed by 5 bases and V by 2 bases; bases with no gene match: 5. CDR3 sequence reads: CASSVRQGQDTQYF. Here the CDR3 DNA reads TGTGCCAGCAGCGTGAGACAGGGTCAAGATACGCAGTATTTT.

At least ten counts were recorded for this clonotype. The V gene is TRBV9, the J gene TRBJ2-3; 11 bases agree with TRBD1. J gave up 4 bases and V 2 bases, and 3 bases lay outside the gene matches. Germline lookup yields CDR1 SGDLS and CDR2 YYNGEE. The CDR3 is 15 residues long. The CDR3 sequence: CASSVGTGGADTQYF. The CDR3 DNA follows: TGTGCCAGCAGCGTCGGGACAGGGGGGGCAGATACGCAGTATTTT.

This clonotype has a count of ten or more. The rearrangement joins TRBV9 to TRBJ2-7; TRBD2 matches at 12 bases. Germline-derived CDR1 and CDR2 are SGDLS and YYNGEE. CDR3 size: 17 residues. The trim removed 3 bases at V and 0 bases at J, leaving 7 bases unmatched. Here the CDR3 DNA reads TGTGCCAGCAGCGGGGGACTAGCGGGCCTTAGCTCCTACGAGCAGTACTTC. This translates into CASSGGLAGLSSYEQYF.

This clonotype occurred many times. The J gene is TRBJ2-3, the V gene TRBV9, with no clear D. The germline CDR1 and CDR2 sequences are SGDLS and YYNGEE. The CDR3 loop spans 12 amino acids. V was pared by 4 bases and J by 2 bases, with 5 bases between. DNA for the CDR3: TGTGCCAGCAGCCCATACACAGATACGCAGTATTTT. Residues: CASSPYTDTQYF.